This is a list of T cell receptor beta chains from one sample in a study of cytomegalovirus exposure and HLA in healthy donors. TCRdb's table, derived via immunoSEQ multiplex PCR, lists solely in-frame clones and lacks some. Seen here are roughly 100,000 clones, 80% to 85% observed once, and the top ten hold about 6.9%. Sequences were obtained from PBMCs. These receptors were taken from a young man in good health and CMV-seropositive. The CDR3 runs from the conserved cysteine through the conserved F or W. The D gene is left open where the match is weak. Only some rows state a clone size, as once, few, many or a class for expanded clones.

j_call	v_call	clone_size	d_call	cdr3_nt	cdr3_aa
TRBJ2-7	TRBV5-1	few	NA	TGCGCCAGCAGCCTGCGTGGCGGGGACCTCTACGAGCAGTACTTC	CASSLRGGDLYEQYF
TRBJ1-1	TRBV7-9	few	NA	TGTTCCAGCAGCTTAGAGCCGAACACTGAAGCTTTCTTT	CSSSLEPNTEAFF
TRBJ2-1	TRBV7-9	NA	TRBD1	TGTGCCAGCAGCCCATGGGACAGGAGCTCCTACAATGAGCAGTTCTTC	CASSPWDRSSYNEQFF
TRBJ2-1	TRBV5-1	NA	NA	TGCGCCAGCAGTCAAACAGGGTCTGCGGGGGCAGGGCAGTTCTTC	CASSQTGSAGAGQFF
TRBJ1-2	TRBV4-3	NA	NA	TGCGCCAGCAGCCTGGGAGTTACAGCCGCTAACTATGGCTACACCTTC	CASSLGVTAANYGYTF
TRBJ1-4	TRBV7-6	NA	NA	TGTGCCAGCAGCTCGTCCGGGCGGGCCTATGAAAAACTGTTTTTT	CASSSSGRAYEKLFF
TRBJ1-2	TRBV4-1	NA	TRBD1	TGCGCCAGCAGCCCGGGACAGGGGTTAACTAACTATGGCTACACCTTC	CASSPGQGLTNYGYTF
TRBJ2-1	TRBV7-9	NA	TRBD1	TGTGCCAGCAGCTTAGTCTGGGACAGTAACAATGAGCAGTTCTTC	CASSLVWDSNNEQFF
TRBJ2-7	TRBV7-9	NA	TRBD2	TGTGCCAGCAGCTCTCGGGGACTAGAGGGCGAGCAGTACTTC	CASSSRGLEGEQYF
TRBJ2-2	TRBV2	NA	NA	TGTGCCAGCTATCCGGTGACCGGGGAGCTGTTTTTT	CASYPVTGELFF
TRBJ2-1	TRBV25-1	few	NA	TGTGCCATCTCTACAGGTGACTCCTCCTACAATGAGCAGTTCTTC	CAISTGDSSYNEQFF